This TCR beta chain was observed in a study of cytomegalovirus exposure and HLA in healthy donors. Broader study findings: Researchers counted around 170 TCR beta chains as cytomegalovirus-associated.

PCR amplification relied on 60 Vbeta primers (plus 13 Jbeta primers). Profiling relied on immunoSEQ multiplex PCR, and the TCRdb table lists in-frame clones only, not all of them. The data contain roughly 150,000 clones, about 85% of them singletons. Between the trimmed V and J ends, which lost 2 bases and 2 bases, there was a span of 6 bases. Germline values: CDR1 MNHEY, CDR2 SVGAGI. The CDR3 has 13 residues. A few counts support this clone. The antigen is undetermined. This clonotype originated in a man aged 25 to 45 in good health and CMV-seropositive. The specimen sequenced was PBMCs. The chain uses TRBV6-5 and TRBJ1-1; D not certain. The CDR3 DNA reads TGTGCCAGCAGTTACAATCATAACACTGAAGCTTTCTTT. This encodes CASSYNHNTEAFF.